The rows below give T cell receptor beta chains drawn from one sample of a study of blood T cell repertoires in COVID-19. Measured with immunoSEQ multiplex PCR; TCRdb has only the in-frame clones, and not every one. Of around 300,000 clones detected, 80% to 90% appear once; the ten largest clones hold 2.5% to 3.5%. The sequencing sample was made of peripheral blood. These receptors originate from a woman aged 30 to 39 with active or convalescent COVID-19. Both conserved end residues are part of each CDR3. D genes are given only for firm matches. Rows give clone size only sometimes, using once, few, many, or a class for an expanded clone.

>TRBV18|TRBJ1-5|.|.
CASSLPGRTQPQHF
TGTGCCAGCTCATTACCAGGGAGGACTCAGCCCCAGCATTTT
>TRBV20-1|TRBJ1-4|.|TRBD1
CSAHKQGVLFF
TGCAGTGCTCACAAACAGGGGGTGCTGTTTTTT
>TRBV27|TRBJ1-6|.|TRBD1
CASGQGVPLHF
TGTGCCAGCGGTCAGGGGGTACCCCTCCACTTT
>TRBV19|TRBJ2-7|.|.
CASSAPGPYEQYF
TGTGCCAGTAGTGCCCCAGGCCCCTACGAGCAGTACTTC
>TRBV10-3|TRBJ2-3|.|.
CAISERGYTDTQYF
TGTGCCATCAGTGAGCGAGGATACACAGATACGCAGTATTTT
>TRBV15|TRBJ2-1|.|TRBD2
CATRAPGLADEQFF
TGTGCCACCAGGGCGCCGGGACTAGCAGATGAGCAGTTCTTC
>TRBV5-1|TRBJ1-5|.|TRBD1
CASSLGTGEPQHF
TGCGCCAGCAGCTTGGGGACAGGTGAGCCCCAGCATTTT
>TRBV4-3|TRBJ2-1|.|TRBD2
CASSLLGLAGGRDEQFF
TGCGCCAGCAGCCTCCTCGGGCTAGCGGGGGGGCGGGATGAGCAGTTCTTC
>TRBV11-1|TRBJ2-4|.|TRBD2
CASSLGQRGEKNIQYF
TGTGCCAGCAGCCTGGGTCAGCGGGGGGAAAAAAACATTCAGTACTTC
>TRBV9|TRBJ2-5|.|TRBD2
CASSVSGASLTQYF
TGTGCCAGCAGCGTTAGCGGGGCCTCTTTGACCCAGTACTTC
>TRBV19|TRBJ2-5|once|.
CASSIRREETQYF
TGTGCCAGTAGTATTCGTAGGGAGGAGACCCAGTACTTC
>TRBV28|TRBJ1-6|.|.
CASSPHIYNSPLHF
TGTGCCAGCAGTCCACACATTTATAATTCACCCCTCCACTTT
>TRBV6-5|TRBJ1-1|.|.
CASSYTRGRTEAFF
TGTGCCAGCAGTTACACGCGGGGGCGGACTGAAGCTTTCTTT
>TRBV15|TRBJ2-7|.|.
CATSRDLSYEQYF
TGTGCCACCAGCAGAGATCTCAGCTACGAGCAGTACTTC
>TRBV5-1|TRBJ2-3|.|TRBD2
CASSRRRGSTDTQYF
TGCGCCAGCAGCCGGAGGCGGGGGAGCACAGATACGCAGTATTTT